The 32 T cell receptor beta chains given below trace back to one sample, sequenced in a study of neurological immune-mediated disorders. MiXCR, run by TCRdb on the 5' RACE reads, gives a single entry per CDR3 protein. The sample consists of 50,000 or so distinct CDR3 sequences, around 10% of them appearing once. Input material: PBMCs. The receptors stem from a woman aged 40 to 50 with HTLV-1-associated myelopathy (HAM/TSP).

This clonotype was recorded many times. This chain uses TRBV5-5 with TRBJ2-1; D not certain. Germline V lookup: CDR1 SGHKS, CDR2 YYEKEE (reference sequence). Trimming shortened V by 1 base and J by 7 bases, and 12 bases separated the two germline ends. This CDR3 region has 14 residues. DNA for the CDR3: TGTGCCAGCAGCTTGATTCTATGGGCGAATGAGCAGTTCTTC. Translating gives CASSLILWANEQFF.

This clonotype was counted many times. V and J are TRBV5-1 and TRBJ2-3; 8 nucleotides agree with TRBD2. The germline gives CDR1 SGHRS, CDR2 YFSETQ. This CDR3 is built from 16 residues. Losses at the gene ends were 4 bases for V and 1 base for J; bases not matched to a gene: 8. CDR3 amino acids: CASSPGTRGGTDTQYF. CDR3 DNA sequence: TGCGCCAGCAGCCCCGGGACTAGAGGGGGCACAGATACGCAGTATTTT. Full variable domain (outside the CDR3, taken from reference TRBV5-1 and TRBJ2-3): KAGVTQTPRYLIKTRGQQVTLSCSPISGHRSVSWYQQTPGQGLQFLFEYFSETQRNKGNFPGRFSGRQFSNSRSEMNVSTLELGDSALYLCASSPGTRGGTDTQYFGPGTRLTVL.

The J gene is TRBJ2-7, the V gene TRBV18, with D perhaps assigned TRBD1 or TRBD2 (6 bases each). Germline assignment: CDR1 KGHSH and CDR2 LQKENI. The CDR3 runs to 16 residues. V lost 3 bases to trimming and J lost 1 base, with 16 bases between them. The CDR3 DNA reads TGTGCCAGCTCACCTAACGGGGGCCTTTTATCCTACGAGCAGTACTTC. The encoded protein is CASSPNGGLLSYEQYF.

In this sample, this clonotype turned up many times. V usage is TRBV27 and J usage is TRBJ1-1; D unresolved. CDR1 MNHEY and CDR2 SMNVEV come from the germline V gene (reference sequence). The CDR3 totals 13 residues. V lost 5 bases and J lost 1, with 8 bases in between. CDR3 sequence reads: CASSLVQNTEAFF. The CDR3 DNA is TGTGCCAGCAGTCTAGTACAGAACACTGAAGCTTTCTTT.

About this clonotype itself: Because the CDR3's place on the DNA is in doubt, the DNA is left out and the CDR3 is given as listed by TCRdb. CDR3 sequence reads: CASSFYICSAAPGQGSGNTIYF. The rearrangement links TRBV7-3 to TRBJ1-3; the D segment call TRBD1 is taken from the table without a DNA check. The CDR3 is 22 amino acids in total, end residues counted. Looked up from germline, CDR1 is SGHTA and CDR2 is FQGTGA.

This clonotype was seen repeatedly, ten times or more. The V call is TRBV9, the J call TRBJ2-2, with D possibly called TRBD1 or TRBD2 (5 bases each). Trimming stripped 3 bases from V and 3 bases from J, with 9 bases between. Germline CDR1 is SGDLS and CDR2 is YYNGEE. This CDR3 spans 14 amino acids. CDR3 amino acids: CASSAGTYTGELFF. As DNA, the CDR3 is TGTGCCAGCAGCGCCGGGACCTACACCGGGGAGCTGTTTTTT. Together with reference TRBV9 and TRBJ2-2, the CDR3 gives the full variable domain: DSGVTQTPKHLITATGQRVTLRCSPRSGDLSVYWYQQSLDQGLQFLIQYYNGEERAKGNILERFSAQQFPDLHSELNLSSLELGDSALYFCASSAGTYTGELFFGEGSRLTVL.

This clonotype occurred many times. This chain connects TRBV5-1 to TRBJ2-2; no definite D call. This CDR3 has 16 amino acids. Trimming shortened V by 0 bases and J by 4 bases, and 13 bases separated the two germline ends. Germline V gene lookup returns CDR1 SGHRS and CDR2 YFSETQ. CDR3 amino acids: CASSLVRSLVTGELFF. CDR3 in DNA: TGCGCCAGCAGCTTGGTCAGGTCCCTGGTCACCGGGGAGCTGTTTTTT.

In this sample, this clonotype turned up many times. This chain links TRBV5-1 with TRBJ2-7, with 11 nucleotides matching TRBD2. The germline gives CDR1 SGHRS, CDR2 YFSETQ. The ends lost 4 bases at V and 5 bases at J; junction bases unmatched: 17. The CDR3 runs 18 residues. CDR3 loop: CASSSRAGLAASGDEQYF. CDR3 nucleotides: TGCGCCAGCAGCAGTAGAGCGGGACTAGCGGCGTCCGGGGACGAGCAGTACTTC.

At least ten counts were recorded for this clonotype. The chain is built from TRBV7-2 and TRBJ2-3; no firm D call. Per the germline V gene, CDR1 is SGHTA and CDR2 is FQGNSA. The V gene lost 1 base and the J gene lost 2 bases, with 7 bases spanning the gap. CDR3 length: 14 residues. CDR3 nucleotide sequence: TGTGCCAGCAGCTTAGGACCCCTCACAGATACGCAGTATTTT. This codes for CASSLGPLTDTQYF.

Many counts were recorded for this clonotype. The DNA is left out, because the CDR3 cannot be placed on it with certainty; the CDR3 is given as TCRdb lists it. The genes are TRBV7-2 and TRBJ2-3; TRBD1 is the table's D call and was not checked against the DNA. The CDR3 comprises 17 residues, both ends counted. Per the germline V gene, CDR1 is SGHTA and CDR2 is FQGNSA. This CDR3 reads CASSLVSGQGDTDTQYF.

In this sample, this clonotype turned up many times. J is TRBJ2-1 and V is TRBV5-1; 7 bases are shared with TRBD1. Trimming took 3 bases from V and 10 from J; bases not matched to a gene: 7. Germline lookup yields CDR1 SGHRS and CDR2 YFSETQ. CDR3 length equals 13 residues. The CDR3 region is CASSYGTDLEQFF. The CDR3 nucleotides are TGCGCCAGCAGCTACGGGACAGACCTAGAGCAGTTCTTC. Looking up the rest from reference TRBV5-1 and TRBJ2-1 gives the full variable domain: KAGVTQTPRYLIKTRGQQVTLSCSPISGHRSVSWYQQTPGQGLQFLFEYFSETQRNKGNFPGRFSGRQFSNSRSEMNVSTLELGDSALYLCASSYGTDLEQFFGPGTRLTVL.

This clonotype turned up a few times. The chain employs TRBV12-5 and TRBJ1-5; 8 bases line up with TRBD1. J was trimmed by 7 bases and V by 1 base; bases with no gene match: 12. This CDR3 is built from 17 residues. Per the germline V gene, CDR1 is LGHNT and CDR2 is FRNRAP. The CDR3 nucleotides are TGTGCTAGTGGTTTGGATGTACGGACAGGGAGTATCCAGCCCCAGCATTTT. Amino acid sequence: CASGLDVRTGSIQPQHF.

This clonotype showed up many times. V and J are TRBV5-8 and TRBJ2-3; D is ambiguous. From germline, CDR1 is SGHTS and CDR2 YDEGEE. V was clipped by 4 bases and J by 2 bases, with 20 bases between them. CDR3 size: 17 residues. The DNA for the CDR3 is TGTGCCAGCAGCCCGGATTTGGGGATCGGATACACAGATACGCAGTATTTT. Encoded protein: CASSPDLGIGYTDTQYF.

The V gene is TRBV5-1, the J gene TRBJ2-7; D is undetermined. V gave up 3 bases and J gave up 7 bases, with 20 bases separating them. From germline, CDR1 is SGHRS and CDR2 YFSETQ. The CDR3 runs to 15 residues. The CDR3 nucleotides are TGCGCCAGCAGCTCGCGGATGGGCTATTCGGTGGAGCAGTACTTC. It specifies CASSSRMGYSVEQYF.

At least ten counts were recorded for this clonotype. At one end the junction does not follow the germline gene, possibly because of a read error. This chain connects TRBV20-1 to TRBJ2-3; weak D call: TRBD2 (7 bases). CDR3 length: 14 residues. Germline V gives CDR1 DFQATT, CDR2 SNEGSKA (reference sequence). Written as DNA, the CDR3 is TGCAGTGCGAGAGTCGGGGGGCCGTCGGATACGCAGTATTTT. Protein product: CSARVGGPSDTQYF.

This clonotype appeared many times. The genes are TRBV5-8 and TRBJ2-7, with D perhaps TRBD1 (5 bases). This CDR3 has 15 amino acids. V was trimmed by 3 bases and J by 2 bases, leaving 15 bases between them. The germline CDR1 and CDR2 sequences are SGHTS and YDEGEE. The CDR3 is CASSSAGQFPYEQYF. The DNA for the CDR3 is TGTGCCAGCAGCTCGGCAGGGCAATTCCCCTACGAGCAGTACTTC.

Many counts were recorded for this clonotype. CDR3 protein: CSASDRRNSLAKNIQYF. The CDR3, as DNA: TGCAGTGCTAGTGACCGACGGAATTCTCTAGCCAAAAACATTCAGTACTTC. This chain joins TRBV20-1 and TRBJ2-4; D is ambiguous. V lost 3 bases to trimming and J lost 0 bases, with 18 bases between them. Germline V gives CDR1 DFQATT, CDR2 SNEGSKA (reference sequence). The CDR3 runs to 17 residues.

This clonotype was seen many times. V usage is TRBV24-1 and J usage is TRBJ1-2, with 9 bases aligning to TRBD1. Germline CDR1 and CDR2: KGHDR and SFDVKD. Germline trimming cut 2 bases from V and 8 bases from J; bases unmatched to any gene: 2. The CDR3 covers 13 residues. CDR3 loop: CATSDYRGLGYTF. The DNA for the CDR3 is TGTGCCACCAGTGATTACAGGGGGCTCGGCTACACCTTC.

Many counts were recorded for this clonotype. This chain links TRBV6-1 with TRBJ2-7, with unresolved D. The CDR3 loop spans 11 amino acids. Trimming took off 9 bases at V and 7 bases at J, with 13 bases between the two ends. Germline V CDR1 and CDR2: MNHNS, SASEGT. The chain's CDR3 is CASRRVAEQYF. The CDR3 nucleotides are TGTGCCAGTCGTCGGGTGGCAGAGCAGTACTTC.

This clonotype was recorded many times. The chain recombines TRBV9 with TRBJ2-6; D not certain. With 1 base removed from V and 1 base from J, the gap between germline ends came to 15 bases. The length of the CDR3 is 18 residues. Germline assignment: CDR1 SGDLS and CDR2 YYNGEE. The CDR3 DNA reads TGTGCCAGCAGCGTATTAGTTAGTGGGGAATCTGGGGCCAACGTCCTGACTTTC. It encodes CASSVLVSGESGANVLTF. Full variable domain (outside the CDR3, taken from reference TRBV9 and TRBJ2-6): DSGVTQTPKHLITATGQRVTLRCSPRSGDLSVYWYQQSLDQGLQFLIQYYNGEERAKGNILERFSAQQFPDLHSELNLSSLELGDSALYFCASSVLVSGESGANVLTFGAGSRLTVL.

This clonotype was recorded many times. The gene calls are TRBV10-3 and TRBJ1-6; D gene uncertain. Deletions cut 3 bases from V and 5 bases from J, with 8 bases between. The germline V gene has CDR1 ENHRY and CDR2 SYGVKD. The CDR3 spans 14 residues. The chain's CDR3 is CAISDGNNNSPLHF. The DNA for the CDR3 is TGTGCCATCAGTGACGGCAATAATAATTCACCCCTCCACTTT.

This clonotype occurred many times. The chain couples TRBV6-9 to TRBJ2-4; D perhaps matches TRBD1 (6 bases). Germline CDR1 and CDR2: MNHGY and SVAAGI. The V and J ends lost 3 bases and 0 bases respectively, with 18 bases between them. This CDR3 is built from 18 residues. The CDR3 bases are TGTGCCAGCAGTTACAAATACAGGGAGAACCTAGCCAAAAACATTCAGTACTTC. It translates to CASSYKYRENLAKNIQYF.

In this sample, this clonotype turned up many times. The J gene is TRBJ2-7, the V gene TRBV11-2; 10 positions agree with TRBD1. Germline CDR1 SGHAT, CDR2 FQNNGV. The CDR3 has 13 amino acids. With V trimmed by 1 base and J by 7 bases, 1 base remained unmatched. The CDR3 DNA reads TGTGCCAGCAGCTTAGGGGGACAGGGGGAGCAGTACTTC. This encodes CASSLGGQGEQYF.

There are a few counts of this clonotype. This rearrangement joins TRBV4-1 to TRBJ2-7, with 13 bases fitting TRBD2. CDR3 length: 17 residues. V lost 1 base, J lost 3 bases, and 6 bases stayed unmatched. Germline values: CDR1 MGHRA, CDR2 YSYEKL. The CDR3 loop is CASSQGLAGGHVYEQYF. CDR3 nucleotide sequence: TGCGCCAGCAGCCAAGGACTAGCGGGGGGCCACGTCTACGAGCAGTACTTC.

This clonotype was counted ten times or more. This chain joins TRBV25-1 and TRBJ2-6; weak D call: TRBD1 (6 bases). V gave up 2 bases and J gave up 2 bases, with 7 bases separating them. Germline loops: CDR1 MGHDK, CDR2 SYGVNS. The CDR3 spans 15 residues. CDR3 nucleotide sequence: TGTGCCAGCAGTGAAAGGGGGACTGGGGCCAACGTCCTGACTTTC. Protein sequence: CASSERGTGANVLTF.

In its sample, this clonotype was seen many times. V gene TRBV20-1 combines with J gene TRBJ1-4, with D perhaps TRBD1 (5 bases). V was clipped by 3 bases and J by 4 bases, with 9 bases between them. Germline CDR1 is DFQATT and CDR2 is SNEGSKA (reference sequence). The CDR3 extends over 13 amino acids. The CDR3: CSASQGLNEKLFF. The DNA of the CDR3 is TGCAGTGCTAGTCAGGGACTTAATGAAAAACTGTTTTTT.

This clonotype was observed at least ten times. This sequence joins TRBV12-3 or TRBV12-4 and TRBJ2-1, with 8 nucleotides matching TRBD2. The CDR3 is 16 amino acids. The trim removed 6 bases at V and 2 bases at J, leaving 9 bases unmatched. CDR3 DNA sequence: TGTGCCAGCAGCTATAACGCACTAGCGGCCTACAATGAGCAGTTCTTC. This encodes CASSYNALAAYNEQFF.

This clonotype was counted at least ten times. This rearrangement joins TRBV18 to TRBJ2-7, with no clear D. Germline V gene sequence: CDR1 KGHSH, CDR2 LQKENI. Deletions cut 2 bases from V and 3 bases from J, with 8 bases between. The CDR3 sequence is 13 residues long. The CDR3 sequence: CASSPEAHYEQYF. The DNA of the CDR3 is TGTGCCAGCTCACCAGAAGCCCACTACGAGCAGTACTTC.

This clonotype was detected only a few times. This chain connects TRBV10-3 to TRBJ2-7; no clear D gene. V lost 1 base to trimming and J lost 8 bases, with 9 bases between them. CDR1 ENHRY and CDR2 SYGVKD come from the germline V gene. This CDR3 region has 12 residues. DNA of the CDR3: TGTGCCATCAGTGAGTTCCAATACAAGCAGTACTTC. Translation: CAISEFQYKQYF.

This clonotype was picked up many times. DNA of the CDR3: TGTGCCAGCAGCTTAGAGGCGGCAGATACGCAGTATTTT. Translating it yields CASSLEAADTQYF. The chain has TRBV7-9 and TRBJ2-3; D is uncertain. CDR3 length equals 13 residues. Looked up from germline, CDR1 is SEHNR and CDR2 is FQNEAQ (reference sequence). The V gene lost 1 base and the J gene lost 4 bases, with 6 bases spanning the gap.

At least ten counts were recorded for this clonotype. V and J are TRBV29-1 and TRBJ1-2; TRBD1 is a possible D gene (5 bases). Germline V gene sequence: CDR1 SQVTM, CDR2 ANQGSEA. V dropped 6 bases and J dropped 2 bases, with 16 bases sitting between them. The CDR3 extends over 14 amino acids. CDR3 nucleotide sequence: TGCAGCGTCTCCCATGGGGGAGGAAACTATGGCTACACCTTC. The encoded protein is CSVSHGGGNYGYTF.

This clonotype has at least ten counts. This chain connects TRBV5-1 to TRBJ2-3; D is unresolved. Germline V gene data show CDR1 as SGHRS and CDR2 as YFSETQ. The V end lost 0 bases, the J end lost 2 bases, and 10 bases lay between the germline ends. This CDR3 has 15 amino acids. Written as DNA, the CDR3 is TGCGCCAGCAGCTTGGTGGCAGGTGACACAGATACGCAGTATTTT. It codes for CASSLVAGDTDTQYF.